Here is one T cell receptor (beta chain) with its context. Its recognized antigen is unknown. The junction departs from the called germline gene at one end, perhaps through a read error. Its CDR3 holds 16 amino acids, cysteine through phenylalanine. The retained sequence is limited to the CDR3, 48 bases, with the frame set at the first base. Looking up the germline V gene yields CDR1 KGHSH and CDR2 LQKENI. The collaborating institutions used their own protocols to collect whole blood in K2EDTA tubes. For TCRbeta analysis, collaborator samples were shipped as frozen whole blood, as isolated PBMCs, or as DNA extracted from either sample type. The sample comes from a study of blood T cell repertoires in COVID-19 (dated by TCRdb to about 2020). About the study as a whole: Samples from collaborators originated in the United States, Italy and Spain and spanned both the acute and convalescent phases of COVID-19. Deeply sampled blood TCRbeta repertoires from subjects exposed to, actively infected with, or recovered from COVID-19 were included in the dataset. Nearly every sample came with metadata listing a de-identified subject ID, COVID-19 status, age in years and sex. The repertoires were released in a freely available public database intended as a resource for research on the immune response to SARS-CoV-2. Samples were obtained from the ongoing ImmuneRACE study (first 160 participants) and from 1,254 subjects provided by 6 global collaborators. The material from the prospective study consisted of cDNA or gDNA derived from T cells, B-cell-depleted T cells, or PBMCs. Where available, HLA class I and class II types were obtained from metadata supplied by the sample provider rather than from assay-based typing.

Here is what the overall study found, with its caveats: Clinical and demographic metadata were provided uncurated, with the amount varying by source and participant.

The immunoSEQ Assay, a bias-controlled multiplex PCR, was used to amplify TCRbeta CDR3 regions from genomic DNA. Per the original workflow: The number of nucleated cells in each sample was estimated from the amplification of reference gene primers within the assay. Sequence reads were collapsed and filtered to measure the absolute abundance of every unique TCRbeta CDR3 rearrangement. For each sample, productive Simpson clonality was calculated as the square root of Simpson's diversity index over productive rearrangements. TCRdb took over this immuneACCESS table, retaining in-frame rearrangements with V and J assigned. Such tables are incomplete; in checked studies, under half of the missing clones stem from an unresolved V gene, and the remainder is unexplained. Clone size and the V and J calls come from that table; the DNA yielded D and trimming. This sample lists around 200,000 clones; around nine tenths were detected once. The ten largest clones represent 3.7% of the sample.

This receptor was taken from a man between 18 and 35 years old with active or convalescent COVID-19. The sample comprised peripheral blood. The chain uses TRBV18 and TRBJ2-1; TRBD1 matches 8 bases in the middle. The CDR3 here reads CASSPPTGGTVNEQFF. The DNA reads as follows: TGTGCCAGCTCGCCACCTACAGGGGGAACCGTCAATGAGCAGTTCTTC.